This record concerns one T cell receptor beta chain sequence. As yet, its antigen is unknown. The entry originates in a study of tumor-infiltrating lymphocytes in primary liver carcinoma. At the level of the study: Patients underwent resection of primary liver carcinoma. Broader study findings: When set against blood, tumors had a significantly higher top-250-clone fraction (p = 0.039). Pairs comparing tumor with adjacent tissue or blood overlapped less than pairs drawn from tumor regions.

Per germline, CDR1 SGHRS and CDR2 YFSETQ. The CDR3 covers 15 residues. The V gene lost 4 bases and the J gene lost 1 base, with 14 bases spanning the gap. Starting from around 510 ng of total RNA, TCR beta cDNA was produced with a primer in the constant region. ARM-PCR was slightly modified, and three nested multiplex PCR rounds with it gave rise to the TCR beta libraries. Use of TRBV1-TRBV30 forward primers with a C-beta reverse primer characterized the first two PCR rounds, which lasted around 9 cycles each. A single record per CDR3 protein comes from TCRdb applying MiXCR to the multiplex PCR reads. The sample has approximately 330,000 distinct CDR3 sequences; less than 75% are singletons. Extraction also yielded germline DNA, while blood RNA was obtained from unsorted whole blood. Presurgery, around 4 milliliters of peripheral blood were collected.

The V gene is TRBV5-1, the J gene TRBJ2-5, with D possibly being TRBD2 (7 bases). The clonotype comes from a man aged 40-49 years with primary liver carcinoma and hepatitis B virus infection. Sequencing was performed on peripheral blood. CDR3 DNA: TGCGCCAGCAGCCTTAAGGGGGGGGCCCAAGAGACCCAGTACTTC. It encodes CASSLKGGAQETQYF. Full variable domain (outside the CDR3, taken from reference TRBV5-1 and TRBJ2-5): KAGVTQTPRYLIKTRGQQVTLSCSPISGHRSVSWYQQTPGQGLQFLFEYFSETQRNKGNFPGRFSGRQFSNSRSEMNVSTLELGDSALYLCASSLKGGAQETQYFGPGTRLLVL.